This T cell receptor beta chain emerged from a study of beta chain features in type 1 diabetes. Study-wide background: Examination of sorted cells across all samples involved about 99 million cells. Study-wide findings and caveats: High-TCR-expressing cells could be over-represented by cDNA sequencing. Significant though moderate, a shortening of TCRB CDR3s appeared in all four CD4+ subsets of Type 1 diabetes patients.

Sequenced material consisted of expressed TCRB transcripts (all of the isolated RNA was reverse transcribed). Sequencing used immunoSEQ multiplex PCR; TCRdb keeps in-frame clones, though not all of them. The sample has around 690,000 clones, roughly 12% seen once. Between the trimmed V and J ends, which lost 4 bases and 7 bases, there was a span of 14 bases. The CDR3 is 12 amino acids. CDR1 is SQVTM, CDR2 ANQGSEA, per germline. On this clone: What it binds is unknown.

Purity above 98% was achieved in all sorted populations. This clonotype was sampled from a man in his thirties or forties with type 1 diabetes. The chain is built from TRBV29-1 and TRBJ2-7; perhaps TRBD1 as D (5 bases). Sequencing input: naive CD4+ T cells from blood. CDR3 coding DNA: TGCAGCGTTGGACAGACTCAAAGGGAGCAGTACTTC. Translating gives CSVGQTQREQYF.